This TCR beta chain emerged from a study of T cell changes during pregnancy in multiple sclerosis. Turning to this clone: In the same sample, other DNA sequences code for this CDR3.

This CDR3 contains 13 residues. Trimming shortened V by 5 bases and J by 5 bases, and 10 bases separated the two germline ends. Germline V gene lookup returns CDR1 SGHAT and CDR2 FQNNGV. This table comes from immunoSEQ multiplex PCR, and its TCRdb copy is limited to in-frame clones, with some not included. This table holds 80,000 to 100,000 clones, about nine tenths found once. This chain connects TRBV11-2 to TRBJ1-5; D is uncertain. Sequencing was performed on peripheral blood, taken after pregnancy. The receptor comes from a female donor in good health, enrolled as a control in a pregnancy study. The CDR3: CASSLMRDQPQHF. The CDR3 DNA reads as TGTGCCAGCAGCCTAATGAGGGATCAGCCCCAGCATTTT.